This TCR beta chain was recorded in a study of tumor and adjacent non-tumor tissue in lung cancer (dated by TCRdb to 2017 to 2018). In terms of the full investigation: Of the cohort, about 11 patients had adenocarcinoma, 2 had squamous cell carcinoma and 1 had small cell lung cancer. The approximately 15 enrolled patients, of whom about 10 were men and 5 were women, were aged 31 to 76 years and were diagnosed with TNM stage I to III disease. In total, sequencing yielded 130,000,000 or so productive TCRbeta reads, which works out to an average of around 4.2 million reads per sample. The study compared bulk TCRbeta repertoires from lung tumor tissue and matched distant non-tumor lung tissue of roughly 15 lung cancer patients. For each patient, one tumor sample and one normal lung sample were taken, giving about 29 paired specimens that underwent TCRbeta CDR3 sequencing. The full study reports these points: Only 15 or so patients were included in the cohort, and the need for larger samples and more detailed clinical data was noted by the authors. Neither the sequencing platform nor unique molecular identifiers are named or mentioned anywhere in the methods. Because peripheral blood was not sequenced, the blood TCRbeta repertoires of the lung cancer patients in the study went unexamined. In normal lung, the top 100 clones accounted for a significantly larger cumulative share of the repertoire than in tumor tissue. Tumor tissue showed significantly higher TCR diversity (inverse Simpson) than normal lung tissue, at around 450 vs 150 (P = 0.0075, Mann-Whitney U test). TCR diversity was significantly higher in younger patients, and higher tumor TCR diversity was associated with shorter overall and disease-free survival.

Bulk unsorted tissue served as the source for RNA extraction, and RNA quality was assessed using a NanoDrop ND-1000 and an Agilent 2100. All donors had newly diagnosed lung cancer, had not received prior chemotherapy, and were admitted for thoracic surgery in China between August and November 2014. Patients with previous radiotherapy or chemotherapy, or with another concurrent cancer, were excluded from the study. Surgical tissue pieces of roughly 1-2 cm3 were preserved in RNAlater solution and stored at -80 °C until use. This clonotype has ten or more counts. Its recognized antigen is unknown. Per-nucleotide qualities are absent, and no much larger clonotype sits a single base away. The method behind the library was multiplex PCR. Data came from an Illumina HiSeq 2500. TCRbeta libraries were constructed through three rounds of nested PCR with primers (Table S4) according to protocols modified from ARM-PCR. Before sequencing, PCR products of 200-500 bp were cut from the gel and purified using the QIAquick gel extraction kit. In the paper's pipeline: Reads were cleaned using Trimmomatic, were merged into complete CDR3 sequences using FLASH, and were assigned to V(D)J germline segments using MiTCR. Clonal diversity was computed as the inverse Simpson's index with VDJtools. Productive reads were defined as in-frame sequences without a premature stop codon. TCRdb cleaned the public reads at Q25 with fastp, built clones with MiXCR and kept in-frame beta chains. All rows with the same CDR3 protein become a single entry with the most common DNA and genes. The authors' filters were not applied to this entry. This sample comprises 70,000 to 80,000 distinct CDR3 sequences, 72% of them detected only once. The biggest ten clones account for about 9.5% of the sample.

Sequencing was performed on lung tumor tissue. The TCR was taken from a woman between 40 and 50 years old with non-small cell lung cancer.

For the CDR3, the sequence is CATLRGSTNTEAFF. In nucleotide form, the sequence is TGTGCCACCCTCCGGGGGTCTACGAACACTGAAGCTTTCTTT. Rearrangement joined TRBV5-6 to TRBJ1-1, with TRBD1 perhaps the D gene, on 5 matching bases. Via the germline V gene, CDR1 is SGHDT and CDR2 YYEEEE. Inclusive of the bounding cysteine and phenylalanine, the CDR3 is 14 residues long. Only the CDR3 DNA stays, 42 bases, in frame from base 1. Relative to germline, V is 9 bases shorter and J is 1 base shorter, with 16 bases between their ends. When the CDR3 is completed using the reference TRBV5-6 and TRBJ1-1 genes on either side, the full variable domain is DAGVTQSPTHLIKTRGQQVTLRCSPKSGHDTVSWYQQALGQGPQFIFQYYEEEERQRGNFPDRFSGHQFPNYSSELNVNALLLGDSALYLCATLRGSTNTEAFFGQGTRLTVV.